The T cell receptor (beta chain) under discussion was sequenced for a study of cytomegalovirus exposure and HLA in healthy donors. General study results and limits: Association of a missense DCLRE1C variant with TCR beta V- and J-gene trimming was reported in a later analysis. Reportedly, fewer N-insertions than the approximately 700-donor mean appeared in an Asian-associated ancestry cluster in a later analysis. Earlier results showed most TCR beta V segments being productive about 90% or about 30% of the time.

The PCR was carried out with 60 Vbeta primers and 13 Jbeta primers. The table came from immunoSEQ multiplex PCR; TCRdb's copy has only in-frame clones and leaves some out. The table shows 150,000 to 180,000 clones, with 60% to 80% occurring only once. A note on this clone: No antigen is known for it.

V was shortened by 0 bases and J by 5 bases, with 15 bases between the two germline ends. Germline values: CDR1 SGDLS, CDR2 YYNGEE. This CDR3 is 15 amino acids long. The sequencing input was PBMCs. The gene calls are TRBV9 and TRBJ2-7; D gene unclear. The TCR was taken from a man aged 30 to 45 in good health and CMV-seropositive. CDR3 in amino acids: CASSVGADSVNEQYF. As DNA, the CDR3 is TGTGCCAGCAGCGTAGGTGCAGATTCTGTCAACGAGCAGTACTTC.